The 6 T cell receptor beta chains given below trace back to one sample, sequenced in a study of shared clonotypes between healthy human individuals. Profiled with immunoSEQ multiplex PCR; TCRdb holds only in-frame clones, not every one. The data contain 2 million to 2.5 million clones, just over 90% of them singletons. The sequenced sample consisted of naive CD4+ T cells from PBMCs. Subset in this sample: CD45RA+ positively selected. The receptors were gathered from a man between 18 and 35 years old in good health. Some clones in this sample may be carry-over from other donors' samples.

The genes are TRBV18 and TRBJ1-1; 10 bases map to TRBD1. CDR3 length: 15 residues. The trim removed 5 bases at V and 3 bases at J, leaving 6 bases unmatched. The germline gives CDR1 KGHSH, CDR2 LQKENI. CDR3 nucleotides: TGTGCCAGCTCAGACAGGGGGCCCGGTTACACTGAAGCTTTCTTT. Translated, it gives CASSDRGPGYTEAFF.

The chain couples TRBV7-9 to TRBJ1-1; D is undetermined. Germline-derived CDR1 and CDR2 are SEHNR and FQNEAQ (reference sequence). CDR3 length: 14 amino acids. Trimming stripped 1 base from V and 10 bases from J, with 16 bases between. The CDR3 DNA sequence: TGTGCCAGCAGCTTAGGAGGTGGTTGGCAGGTAGCTTTCTTT. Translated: CASSLGGGWQVAFF.

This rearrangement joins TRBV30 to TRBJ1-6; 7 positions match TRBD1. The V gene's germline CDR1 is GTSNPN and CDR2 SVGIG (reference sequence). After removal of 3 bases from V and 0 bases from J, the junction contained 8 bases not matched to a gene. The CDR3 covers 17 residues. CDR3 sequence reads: CAWSLSGQSSYNSPLHF. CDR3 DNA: TGTGCCTGGAGCCTCTCGGGACAGAGCTCCTATAATTCACCCCTCCACTTT.

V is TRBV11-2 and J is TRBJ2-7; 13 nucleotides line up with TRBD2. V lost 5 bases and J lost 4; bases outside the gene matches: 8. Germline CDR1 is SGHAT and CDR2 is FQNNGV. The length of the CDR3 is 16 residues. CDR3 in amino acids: CASSPVRTSGSYEQYF. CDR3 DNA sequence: TGTGCCAGCAGCCCGGTCAGGACTAGCGGGAGTTACGAGCAGTACTTC. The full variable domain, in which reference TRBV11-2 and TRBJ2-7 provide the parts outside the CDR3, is EAGVAQSPRYKIIEKRQSVAFWCNPISGHATLYWYQQILGQGPKLLIQFQNNGVVDDSQLPKDRFSAERLKGVDSTLKIQPAKLEDSAVYLCASSPVRTSGSYEQYFGPGTRLTVT.

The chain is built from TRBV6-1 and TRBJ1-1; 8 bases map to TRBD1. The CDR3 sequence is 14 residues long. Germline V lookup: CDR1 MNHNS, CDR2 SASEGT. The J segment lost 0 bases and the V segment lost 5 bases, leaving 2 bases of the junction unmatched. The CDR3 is CASSSQGVNTEAFF. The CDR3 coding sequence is TGTGCCAGCAGTTCACAGGGGGTGAACACTGAAGCTTTCTTT.

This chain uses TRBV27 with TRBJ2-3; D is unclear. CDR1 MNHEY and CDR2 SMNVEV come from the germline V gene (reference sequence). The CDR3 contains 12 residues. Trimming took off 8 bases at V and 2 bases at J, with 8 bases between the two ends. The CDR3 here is CASSRPTDTQYF. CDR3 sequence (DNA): TGTGCCAGCTCCAGACCCACAGATACGCAGTATTTT.